This TCR beta chain was identified during a study of beta chain features in type 1 diabetes. Study summary: Patients looked much like healthy donors when it came to age, gender and cell yields.

Every bit of the isolated RNA underwent reverse transcription, so sequencing read expressed TCRB transcripts. Assay used: immunoSEQ multiplex PCR; TCRdb lists only in-frame clones, some missing. There are under 350,000 clones in the sample; more than 13% occur only once, and around 0.016% lies in the top ten. Study-wide results and limits: HLA effects on TCRB rearrangement stayed unresolved here. The study found moderately but significantly shorter TCRB CDR3s in all four CD4+ subsets of Type 1 diabetes patients.

A remark on this clone: Its antigen is not known.

The CDR3 runs 18 residues. Germline CDR1 SNHLY, CDR2 FYNNEI. J gave up 5 bases and V 3 bases, and 11 bases lay outside the gene matches. The TCR sequence derives from a man aged 30 to 39 with type 1 diabetes. This sequence joins TRBV2 and TRBJ2-3, with 13 positions matching TRBD2. What was sequenced was naive CD4+ T cells from blood. CDR3 DNA: TGTGCCAGCAGTGATTTACCTAGGACTAGCGGGAGTAGAGATACGCAGTATTTT. Its translation is CASSDLPRTSGSRDTQYF.